The TCR beta chain under discussion was sequenced for a study of shared clonotypes between healthy human individuals. This clone appeared once. Sequenced by immunoSEQ multiplex PCR; TCRdb stores in-frame clones only, minus some. This sample yields a few million clones, of which roughly nine tenths are seen a single time; around 0.14% belongs to the top ten. The V gene lost 1 base and the J gene lost 5 bases, with 9 bases spanning the gap. Germline V gene sequence: CDR1 LNHDA, CDR2 SQIVND (reference sequence). CDR3 length: 14 residues. Sequenced: naive CD4+ T cells sorted from blood. The subset is: CD45RA+ positively selected. This chain joins TRBV19 and TRBJ1-5, with D unclear. The TCR comes from a man between 18 and 29 years old in good health. In DNA, the CDR3 is TGTGCCAGTAGTATAGGGGGATACGATCAGCCCCAGCATTTT. Its translation: CASSIGGYDQPQHF.